This section outlines one T cell receptor beta chain sequence together with its context. Original processing notes: Cell counts per sample came from amplifying reference gene primers. Using immunoSEQ multiplex PCR, the repertoire was profiled, and TCRdb retains in-frame clones only, with some absent. The DNA was the basis for D and trimming; V, J and clone size are from that table. This table has about 210,000 clones, 65% to 90% appearing once. The data were obtained in a study of blood T cell repertoires in COVID-19. Study-wide context: Acute and convalescent COVID-19 samples came from the United States, Italy and Spain. From T cells, B-cell-depleted T cells, or PBMCs came the material, which was cDNA or gDNA.

Participants spanned ages about 18 to 100 years and resided in fewer than 30 US areas. The CDR3 length is 14 residues. CDR1 and CDR2 (germline): GTSNPN, SVGIG (reference sequence). J lost 5 bases, V lost 2 bases, and 7 bases had no gene match. Source material: PBMCs or T cells enriched from blood (not recorded which). The chain links TRBV30 to TRBJ1-1; 8 bases agree with TRBD1. The sequence came from a woman in her 30s who had been exposed to COVID-19. The CDR3: CAWSLGQGRTEAFF. The CDR3 DNA follows: TGTGCCTGGAGTCTAGGACAGGGTCGAACTGAAGCTTTCTTT.